Following are 28 T cell receptor beta chains from one sample sequenced in a study of blood T cell repertoires in COVID-19. Generated by immunoSEQ multiplex PCR, the TCRdb table keeps only in-frame clones and is missing some. The table shows some 25,000 clones, with 90% to 95% occurring only once. Sequenced material: peripheral blood. The receptors were sampled from a human donor in a cohort sampled during active COVID-19.

The chain carries TRBV27 and TRBJ1-1; 7 nucleotides agree with TRBD1. The ends lost 4 bases at V and 5 bases at J; junction bases unmatched: 10. This CDR3 is 15 amino acids long. Looked up from germline, CDR1 is MNHEY and CDR2 is SMNVEV (reference sequence). The CDR3 here is CASSSQTGLETEAFF. The CDR3 coding sequence is TGTGCCAGCAGTTCCCAGACAGGGCTGGAAACTGAAGCTTTCTTT.

The gene calls are TRBV7-6 and TRBJ1-2; 9 positions match TRBD1. V trimming: 5 bases; J trimming: 6 bases; junction bases outside the gene matches: 10. Germline CDR1 SGHVS, CDR2 FNYEAQ. The CDR3 is 15 residues long. CDR3 DNA sequence: TGTGCCAGCAGCCCTACTAACAGGGGGCGCGATGGCTACACCTTC. This sequence encodes CASSPTNRGRDGYTF.

The V gene is TRBV5-4, the J gene TRBJ1-1; 7 bases fit TRBD1. V was pared by 2 bases and J by 5 bases, with 9 bases of the junction left unmatched. Looked up from germline, CDR1 is SGHNT and CDR2 is YYREEE (reference sequence). The length of the CDR3 is 15 residues. The CDR3 region is CASSLPTGPRTEAFF. CDR3 DNA: TGTGCCAGCAGCTTACCGACAGGGCCAAGGACTGAAGCTTTCTTT.

The rearrangement links TRBV7-6 to TRBJ2-1; 15 bases are shared with TRBD2. Germline V gives CDR1 SGHVS, CDR2 FNYEAQ. The CDR3 sequence is 19 residues long. With V trimmed by 2 bases and J by 0 bases, 5 bases remained unmatched. The CDR3 nucleotides read TGTGCCAGCAGCTTATCGGGGACTAGCGGGAGGAACTCCTACAATGAGCAGTTCTTC. Residues: CASSLSGTSGRNSYNEQFF.

This chain uses TRBV5-1 with TRBJ1-4; D is possibly TRBD1 (5 bases). The CDR3 consists of 15 residues. V dropped 1 base and J dropped 6 bases, with 13 bases sitting between them. Germline V lookup: CDR1 SGHRS, CDR2 YFSETQ. CDR3 amino acids: CASSLSGFRDEKLFF. The DNA of the CDR3 is TGCGCCAGCAGCTTGTCAGGGTTTCGGGATGAAAAACTGTTTTTT. The full variable domain, completed using reference TRBV5-1 and TRBJ1-4, is KAGVTQTPRYLIKTRGQQVTLSCSPISGHRSVSWYQQTPGQGLQFLFEYFSETQRNKGNFPGRFSGRQFSNSRSEMNVSTLELGDSALYLCASSLSGFRDEKLFFGSGTQLSVL.

The genes are TRBV19 and TRBJ1-1; a possible D gene is TRBD1 (5 bases). From germline, CDR1 is LNHDA and CDR2 SQIVND (reference sequence). CDR3 size: 14 residues. V was cut by 7 bases and J by 0 bases, with 12 bases left in between. The CDR3 DNA follows: TGTGCCAGTAACTTGGGGGGTTTGAACACTGAAGCTTTCTTT. The encoded protein is CASNLGGLNTEAFF.

The chain employs TRBV9 and TRBJ1-3, with a weak D call TRBD1 (5 bases). The CDR3 consists of 15 residues. Deletions cut 0 bases from V and 2 bases from J, with 9 bases between. Germline assignment: CDR1 SGDLS and CDR2 YYNGEE. The DNA for the CDR3 is TGTGCCAGCAGCGTAGGACCAGGGACTGGAAACACCATATATTTT. Its protein product is CASSVGPGTGNTIYF.

The V and J genes are TRBV5-1 and TRBJ1-4; D remains ambiguous. Germline V CDR1 and CDR2: SGHRS, YFSETQ. The CDR3 is 14 residues long. V shed 3 bases and J shed 0 bases, with 6 bases lying between them. The CDR3 loop is CASSSRATNEKLFF. CDR3 coding DNA: TGCGCCAGCAGCTCGAGAGCAACTAATGAAAAACTGTTTTTT.

V gene TRBV24-1 combines with J gene TRBJ1-2, with TRBD1 identical over 7 bases. Germline V CDR1 and CDR2: KGHDR, SFDVKD. J gave up 2 bases and V 5 bases, and 7 bases lay outside the gene matches. CDR3 length: 15 residues. DNA for the CDR3: TGTGCCACCAGTGGTGGGTCGACAGGGAACTATGGCTACACCTTC. As protein: CATSGGSTGNYGYTF.

This clone has only one observation. The chain is built from TRBV7-8 and TRBJ2-7; 10 nucleotides match TRBD2. J lost 3 bases, V lost 5 bases, and 13 bases had no gene match. In germline, CDR1 is SGHVS, CDR2 FQNEAQ. There are 17 residues in the CDR3. CDR3 DNA sequence: TGTGCCAGCAGCGCCCTCCTAGCAGCGGGGGGGCTCTACGAGCAGTACTTC. Translating gives CASSALLAAGGLYEQYF. Looking up the rest from reference TRBV7-8 and TRBJ2-7 gives the full variable domain: GAGVSQSPRYKVAKRGQDVALRCDPISGHVSLFWYQQALGQGPEFLTYFQNEAQLDKSGLPSDRFFAERPEGSVSTLKIQRTQQEDSAVYLCASSALLAAGGLYEQYFGPGTRLTVT.

The chain links TRBV19 to TRBJ2-4; 9 positions match TRBD2. The CDR3 runs 18 residues. Germline V gives CDR1 LNHDA, CDR2 SQIVND (reference sequence). Losses at the gene ends were 0 bases for V and 2 bases for J; bases not matched to a gene: 8. The CDR3 nucleotides are TGTGCCAGTAGTATAGATTCGGCGGGGGGGCCTTCCAAAAACATTCAGTACTTC. Residues: CASSIDSAGGPSKNIQYF.

This chain connects TRBV30 to TRBJ2-6, with D perhaps matching TRBD1 (6 bases). Germline-derived CDR1 and CDR2 are GTSNPN and SVGIG (reference sequence). V lost 2 bases and J 4 bases, leaving 15 bases between the germline ends. The CDR3 loop spans 16 amino acids. CDR3 residues: CAWSPHRVLGANVLTF. CDR3 in DNA: TGTGCCTGGAGTCCCCACAGGGTTCTGGGGGCCAACGTCCTGACTTTC.

J is TRBJ2-1 and V is TRBV25-1; 10 bases align to TRBD2. This CDR3 has 15 residues. The J segment lost 0 bases and the V segment lost 8 bases, leaving 4 bases of the junction unmatched. Looked up from germline, CDR1 is MGHDK and CDR2 is SYGVNS. CDR3 residues: CASATSGTSYNEQFF. DNA of the CDR3: TGTGCCAGCGCTACTAGCGGGACCTCCTACAATGAGCAGTTCTTC.

As regards this clone: The same CDR3 arises from other DNA sequences in this sample as well. This chain uses TRBV7-9 with TRBJ1-2; D is unresolved. CDR3 length: 14 residues. Trimming removed 1 base from V and 0 bases from J, with 6 bases in between. Germline V gene data show CDR1 as SEHNR and CDR2 as FQNEAQ (reference sequence). The CDR3 loop is CASSLVPSNYGYTF. CDR3 nucleotide sequence: TGTGCCAGCAGCTTAGTCCCCTCTAACTATGGCTACACCTTC.

The chain couples TRBV18 to TRBJ2-7, with a weak D call TRBD2 (6 bases). The ends were cut back, 6 bases at V and 5 bases at J, with 11 bases in the middle. CDR3 length: 12 residues. The germline CDR1 and CDR2 sequences are KGHSH and LQKENI. CDR3 DNA sequence: TGTGCCAGCTCCGCGGGGATACACGAGCAGTACTTC. Amino acids: CASSAGIHEQYF.

The V call is TRBV5-1, the J call TRBJ2-5, with D possibly matching TRBD1 (5 bases). V was shortened by 0 bases and J by 3 bases, with 12 bases between the two germline ends. Germline V CDR1 and CDR2: SGHRS, YFSETQ. This CDR3 is 15 amino acids long. Written as DNA, the CDR3 is TGCGCCAGCAGCTTGGTCCCAGACAGAGAAGAGACCCAGTACTTC. Translation: CASSLVPDREETQYF.

The rearrangement links TRBV6-1 to TRBJ1-2; 8 nucleotides align to TRBD1. The CDR3 runs 15 residues. Per the germline V gene, CDR1 is MNHNS and CDR2 is SASEGT. V trimming: 2 bases; J trimming: 5 bases; junction bases outside the gene matches: 7. DNA for the CDR3: TGTGCCAGCAGTGAACCGGGGGACAGGAGTTATGGCTACACCTTC. Protein sequence: CASSEPGDRSYGYTF.

The J gene is TRBJ1-1, the V gene TRBV11-3; D is unclear. Germline V lookup: CDR1 SGHNT, CDR2 YENEEA. Trimming stripped 0 bases from V and 0 bases from J, with 17 bases between. The CDR3 sequence is 18 residues long. CDR3 region: CASSLDLRRGGMNTEAFF. In nucleotides, the CDR3 is TGTGCCAGCAGCTTAGATCTCCGGCGCGGAGGAATGAACACTGAAGCTTTCTTT.

This chain connects TRBV10-3 to TRBJ1-6, with 9 nucleotides matching TRBD1. Per the germline V gene, CDR1 is ENHRY and CDR2 is SYGVKD. CDR3 size: 16 residues. The V gene end was trimmed by 3 bases and the J gene end by 7 bases; junction bases not matched to a gene: 7. CDR3 residues: CAISDRPTGGNSPLHF. The CDR3 region has the DNA TGTGCCATCAGTGACCGGCCGACAGGGGGGAATTCACCCCTCCACTTT.

The chain couples TRBV9 to TRBJ1-1, with D perhaps matching TRBD1 (5 bases). Germline loops: CDR1 SGDLS, CDR2 YYNGEE. The CDR3 sequence is 17 residues long. V lost 4 bases to trimming and J lost 7 bases, with 26 bases between them. CDR3: CASSLRGEPPGANEAFF. The DNA of the CDR3 is TGTGCCAGCAGCCTCCGGGGGGAGCCTCCCGGGGCCAATGAAGCTTTCTTT.

CDR3 loop: CATNRQGAIHEQYF. The CDR3 DNA is TGTGCCACCAACCGACAGGGCGCCATCCACGAGCAGTACTTC. This chain joins TRBV28 and TRBJ2-7; TRBD1 matches 7 bases. This CDR3 comprises 14 residues. Unmatched junction bases numbered 14, after V lost 10 bases and J lost 5 bases. Germline V CDR1 and CDR2: MDHEN, SYDVKM. The variable domain in full, with the rest retrieved from reference TRBV28 and TRBJ2-7, is DVKVTQSSRYLVKRTGEKVFLECVQDMDHENMFWYRQDPGLGLRLIYFSYDVKMKEKGDIPEGYSVSREKKERFSLILESASTNQTSMYLCATNRQGAIHEQYFGPGTRLTVT.

The chain couples TRBV29-1 to TRBJ1-5, with 7 nucleotides matching TRBD1. CDR3 length: 13 residues. Germline lookup yields CDR1 SQVTM and CDR2 ANQGSEA. V dropped 4 bases and J dropped 2; count of bases not matched to a gene: 2. DNA for the CDR3: TGCAGCGTTGTCCAGGGGGGCAATCAGCCCCAGCATTTT. Translation gives CSVVQGGNQPQHF.

DNA for the CDR3: TGTGCCAGTAGTATAACTACGGGACTCCTTAATCAGCCCCAGCATTTT. As protein: CASSITTGLLNQPQHF. This chain links TRBV19 with TRBJ1-5, with D possibly TRBD1 on 5 matching bases. This CDR3 is built from 16 residues. CDR1 and CDR2 (germline): LNHDA, SQIVND (reference sequence). V was shortened by 2 bases and J by 4 bases, with 15 bases between the two germline ends.

This chain joins TRBV5-1 and TRBJ2-3, with D possibly matching TRBD1 (7 bases). CDR1 SGHRS and CDR2 YFSETQ come from the germline V gene. CDR3 size: 18 residues. V was cut by 0 bases and J by 2 bases, with 19 bases left in between. For the CDR3, the DNA is TGCGCCAGCAGCTTGGGCGGGACAGCTGGGGGTGTCACAGATACGCAGTATTTT. The encoded protein is CASSLGGTAGGVTDTQYF.

The rearrangement joins TRBV9 to TRBJ2-5; TRBD2 matches 10 bases. The CDR3 contains 17 residues. CDR1 and CDR2 from the germline V gene are SGDLS and YYNGEE. Trimming took 4 bases from V and 4 from J; bases not matched to a gene: 13. In DNA, the CDR3 is TGTGCCAGCAGCCTAAAGCCCACCCTAGCGGGAGTAGAGACCCAGTACTTC. Translated, it gives CASSLKPTLAGVETQYF.

The gene calls are TRBV11-3 and TRBJ2-5; a weak D match, TRBD2 (6 bases). The ends were cut back, 5 bases at V and 5 bases at J, with 15 bases in the middle. CDR1 is SGHNT, CDR2 YENEEA, per germline. The CDR3 spans 14 residues. CDR3 sequence (DNA): TGTGCCAGCAGCCCGGGACGGGGGTGGGAGACCCAGTACTTC. Its translation is CASSPGRGWETQYF.

The chain has TRBV19 and TRBJ2-4, with TRBD1 matching over 7 bases. The junction had 6 bases not matched to a gene; V was cut back by 6 bases and J by 7 bases. The CDR3 is made up of 13 amino acids. The germline V gene encodes CDR1 LNHDA and CDR2 SQIVND (reference sequence). CDR3 nucleotide sequence: TGTGCCAGTAGCACACAGGGGATGAACATTCAGTACTTC. This codes for CASSTQGMNIQYF.

On this clone: One end of the junction does not line up with germline, which may come from a read error. The chain recombines TRBV3-1 (or the pseudogene TRBV3-2) with TRBJ2-4; 8 bases agree with TRBD2. Germline V gene lookup returns CDR1 LGHDT and CDR2 YNNKEL (reference sequence). The length of the CDR3 is 17 residues. DNA for the CDR3: TGTGCCAGCAGCCATCCCATTGCGGGGGGCCCCAATAACATTCAGTACTTC. This gives the protein CASSHPIAGGPNNIQYF.